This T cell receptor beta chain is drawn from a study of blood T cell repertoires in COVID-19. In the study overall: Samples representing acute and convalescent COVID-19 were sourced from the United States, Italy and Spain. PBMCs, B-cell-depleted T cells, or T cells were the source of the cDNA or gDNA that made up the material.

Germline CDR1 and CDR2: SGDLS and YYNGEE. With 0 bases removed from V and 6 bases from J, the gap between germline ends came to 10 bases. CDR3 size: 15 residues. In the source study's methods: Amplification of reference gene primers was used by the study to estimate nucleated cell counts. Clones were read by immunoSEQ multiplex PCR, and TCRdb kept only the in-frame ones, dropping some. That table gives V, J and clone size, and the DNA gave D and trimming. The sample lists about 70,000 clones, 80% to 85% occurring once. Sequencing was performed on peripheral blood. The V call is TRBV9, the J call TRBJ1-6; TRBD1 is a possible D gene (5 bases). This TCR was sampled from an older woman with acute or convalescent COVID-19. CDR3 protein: CASSVGQGSNSPLHF. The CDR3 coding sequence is TGTGCCAGCAGCGTAGGGCAGGGAAGTAATTCACCCCTCCACTTT.